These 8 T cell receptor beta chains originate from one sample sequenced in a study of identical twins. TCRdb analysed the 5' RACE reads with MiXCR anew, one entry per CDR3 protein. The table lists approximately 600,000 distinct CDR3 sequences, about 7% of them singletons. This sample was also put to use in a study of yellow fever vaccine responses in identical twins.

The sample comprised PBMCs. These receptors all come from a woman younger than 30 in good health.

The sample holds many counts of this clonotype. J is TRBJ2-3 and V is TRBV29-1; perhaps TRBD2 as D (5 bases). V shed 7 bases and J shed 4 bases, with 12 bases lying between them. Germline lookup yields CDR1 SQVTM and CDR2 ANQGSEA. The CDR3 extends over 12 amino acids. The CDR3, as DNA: TGCAGCGCCGCGGGCCCGGCAGATACGCAGTATTTT. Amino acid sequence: CSAAGPADTQYF.

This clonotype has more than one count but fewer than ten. The CDR3 DNA reads TGTGCCACCAGCAAAAGACAGGGGAGGACCGGGGAGCTGTTTTTT. As protein: CATSKRQGRTGELFF. V usage is TRBV15 and J usage is TRBJ2-2; 8 bases are a match to TRBD1. V shed 4 bases and J 5 bases; nucleotides not matched to a gene: 6. The germline V gene has CDR1 LNHNV and CDR2 YYDKDF (reference sequence). CDR3 length: 15 amino acids.

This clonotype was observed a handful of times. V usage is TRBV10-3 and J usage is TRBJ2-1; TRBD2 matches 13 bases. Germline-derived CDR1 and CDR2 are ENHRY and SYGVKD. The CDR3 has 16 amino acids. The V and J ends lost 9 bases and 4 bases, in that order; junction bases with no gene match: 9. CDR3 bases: TGTGCCATTGGACTAGCGGGAGAAATCGGTTACAATGAGCAGTTCTTC. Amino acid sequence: CAIGLAGEIGYNEQFF.

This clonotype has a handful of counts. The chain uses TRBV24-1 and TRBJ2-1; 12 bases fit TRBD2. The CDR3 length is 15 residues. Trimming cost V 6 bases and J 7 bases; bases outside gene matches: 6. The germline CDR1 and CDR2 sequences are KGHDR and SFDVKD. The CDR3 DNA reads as TGTGCCACCAGTCAGACTAGCGGGAGTTTTAATGAGCAGTTCTTC. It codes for CATSQTSGSFNEQFF.

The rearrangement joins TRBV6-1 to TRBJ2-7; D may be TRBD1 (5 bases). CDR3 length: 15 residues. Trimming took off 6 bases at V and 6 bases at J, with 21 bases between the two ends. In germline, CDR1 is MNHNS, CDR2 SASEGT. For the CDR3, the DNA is TGTGCCAGCAGCCCACCCCCAGGGTACTCTTCCGAGCAGTACTTC. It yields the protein CASSPPPGYSSEQYF.

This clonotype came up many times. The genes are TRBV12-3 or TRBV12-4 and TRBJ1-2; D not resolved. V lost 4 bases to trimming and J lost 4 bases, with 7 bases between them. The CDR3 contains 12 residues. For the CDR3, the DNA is TGTGCCAGCAGTTCTCCACCCTATGGCTACACCTTC. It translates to CASSSPPYGYTF.

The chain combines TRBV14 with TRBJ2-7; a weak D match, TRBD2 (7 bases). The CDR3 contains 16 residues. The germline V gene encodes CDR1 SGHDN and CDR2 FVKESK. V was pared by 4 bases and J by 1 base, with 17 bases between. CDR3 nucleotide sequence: TGTGCCAGCAGCCTACAGGCGGGGGCCCGGTCCTACGAGCAGTACTTC. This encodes CASSLQAGARSYEQYF.

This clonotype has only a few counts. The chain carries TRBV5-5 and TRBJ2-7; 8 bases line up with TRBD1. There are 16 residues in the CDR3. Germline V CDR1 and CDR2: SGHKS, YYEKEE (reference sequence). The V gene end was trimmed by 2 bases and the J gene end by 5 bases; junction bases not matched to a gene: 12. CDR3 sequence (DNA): TGTGCCAGCAGCTTAAAACTCGGACAGGGCTCGAACGAGCAGTACGTC. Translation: CASSLKLGQGSNEQYV.